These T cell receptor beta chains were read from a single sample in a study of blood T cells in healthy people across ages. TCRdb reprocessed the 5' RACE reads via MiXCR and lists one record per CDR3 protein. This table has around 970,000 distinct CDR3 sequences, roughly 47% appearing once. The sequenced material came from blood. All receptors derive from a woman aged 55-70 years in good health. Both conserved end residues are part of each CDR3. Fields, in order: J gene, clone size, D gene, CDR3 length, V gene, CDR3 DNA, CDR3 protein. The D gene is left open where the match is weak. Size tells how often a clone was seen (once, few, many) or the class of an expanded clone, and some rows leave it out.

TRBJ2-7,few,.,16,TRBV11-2,TGTGCCAGCAGCTTAGATTCGGGGACCCTGACTTACGAGCAGTACTTC,CASSLDSGTLTYEQYF
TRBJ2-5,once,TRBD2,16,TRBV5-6,TGTGCCAGCAGCTTGGTGGGTAGCGGGAGGTCAGAGACCCAGTACTTC,CASSLVGSGRSETQYF
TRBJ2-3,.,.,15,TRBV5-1,TGCGCCAGCAGCCTTTTGACGGGAGCCACAGATACGCAGTATTTT,CASSLLTGATDTQYF
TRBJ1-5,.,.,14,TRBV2,TGTGCCAGCACCGGACAGATTAGCAATCAGCCCCAGCATTTT,CASTGQISNQPQHF
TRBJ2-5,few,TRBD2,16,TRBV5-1,TGCGCCAGCAGCTTGGGACAGCGGGAGGGCCGAGAGACCCAGTACTTC,CASSLGQREGRETQYF
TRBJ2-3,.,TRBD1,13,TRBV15,TGTGCCACCCGGGGGACAGGTTCCGATACGCAGTATTTT,CATRGTGSDTQYF
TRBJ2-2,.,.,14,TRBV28,TGTGCCAGCAAACACAGAACGAACACCGGGGAGCTGTTTTTT,CASKHRTNTGELFF
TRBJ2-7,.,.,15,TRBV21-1,TGTGCCAGCAGCTCCCCCGGAGACAGCAATTACGAGCAGTACTTC,CASSSPGDSNYEQYF
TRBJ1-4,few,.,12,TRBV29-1,TGCAGCGTTGGGGGGGTCGAAGAAAAACTGTTTTTT,CSVGGVEEKLFF
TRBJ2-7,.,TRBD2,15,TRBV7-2,TGTGCCAGCAGCCGGGGGACTAGCTCTTCTTACGAGCAGTACTTC,CASSRGTSSSYEQYF
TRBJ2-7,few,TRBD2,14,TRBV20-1,TGCAGTGCTAGTGGCCAGCGGGAGTTCTACGAGCAGTACTTC,CSASGQREFYEQYF
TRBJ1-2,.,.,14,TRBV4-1,TGCGCCAGCAGCCAAGCTTGGGGCGACTATGGCTACACCTTC,CASSQAWGDYGYTF
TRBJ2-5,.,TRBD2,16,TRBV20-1,TGCAGTGCTAGAGATCCTAGACTAGCGTGGGCCGAGACCCAGTACTTC,CSARDPRLAWAETQYF
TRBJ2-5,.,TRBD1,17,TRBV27,TGTGCCAGCAGTTTATCGTTCCAGGGGGCTGGACAAGAGACCCAGTACTTC,CASSLSFQGAGQETQYF
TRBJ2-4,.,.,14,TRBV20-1,TGCAGTGCTCGGGTCCCCGGGGGCAAAAACATTCAGTACTTC,CSARVPGGKNIQYF
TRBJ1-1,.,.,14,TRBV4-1,TGCGCCAGCAGCCAACACCCCCACGGGGCTGAAGCTTTCTTT,CASSQHPHGAEAFF